This T cell receptor beta chain was recorded in a study of CD8+ T cells in alopecia areata (dated by TCRdb to between 2017 and 2018). In the study overall: The treated patients took part in an open-label pilot trial in which moderate-to-severe alopecia areata was treated with oral tofacitinib at 5 to 10 mg twice daily. Tofacitinib was given for 6 to 18 months, followed by 6 months of follow-up off drug to assess delayed response and recurrence. The study used high-throughput TCRbeta sequencing to examine T cell clonal expansion in alopecia areata, in both the C3H/HeJ mouse model and human patients. Scalp tissue and sorted CD4+ and CD8+ peripheral blood T cells from patchy and totalis/universalis alopecia areata patients and from healthy controls were covered by human TCRbeta sequencing. Tofacitinib-treated patients had biopsies at baseline and at 4 and 24 weeks of treatment, with a later scalp biopsy in several patients. Scalp clonality was compared among normal scalp (n=4), patchy alopecia areata scalp (n=8), and alopecia totalis/universalis scalp (n=8). The RNA source kit depended on sample type: the PAXgene miRNA kit for fixed scalp, the miRNeasy kit for PBMCs, and the RNeasy kit for mouse skin. immunoSEQ multiplex PCR using 35 Vbeta forward primers and 13 Jbeta reverse primers was used to amplify TCRbeta CDR3 regions. Summary of the overall study and its limitations: Compared with mice, TCR sequences shared between patients were less clear, possibly partly because of HLA diversity across the patient population. Higher clonality and more expanded CD8+ clones were observed in lesional scalp than in normal scalp, particularly in alopecia totalis/universalis, a finding suggestive of antigenic drive. Unlike mouse skin, which is dominated by gammadelta T cells, normal human skin has resident alphabeta T cells that are also sequenced, and this complicates analysis of the scalp TCR repertoire.

Library preparation employed the immunoSEQ multiplex PCR assay. For TCR sequencing, RNA was extracted from every sample and reverse transcribed into cDNA to serve as template. First-strand cDNA was synthesized with SuperScript III using a 2:1 mix of oligo-dT and random hexamers. A synthetic immune receptor repertoire was used to measure amplification bias, and any remaining bias was corrected computationally. The authors processed their data as follows. Raw reads were preprocessed to remove errors, and CDR3 was defined by IMGT conventions from the conserved cysteine to phenylalanine. To get clonality, Shannon entropy was normalized by log2 of the number of productive unique TCRs and the result was subtracted from 1. Scalp TCRbeta sequences were cross-referenced with sorted blood CD4 and CD8 repertoires so that the CD4 or CD8 identity of scalp clones could be inferred. In its TCRdb copy, this immuneACCESS table keeps in-frame sequences only and misses some clones. Where compared with another copy, unresolved V genes explain less than half of these, and the others have no known cause. Clone size and the V and J calls come from that table; the DNA yielded D and trimming. The sample includes approximately 180,000 clones, with 50% to 70% observed a single time. The ten largest clones capture roughly 14% of the sample.

Compared with germline, V lacks 7 bases and J lacks 9 bases; bases without a gene match: 7. The CDR3 numbers 14 residues from cysteine through phenylalanine. The retained sequence is limited to the CDR3, 42 bases, with the frame set at the first base. The germline V gene (reference sequence) gives CDR1 as LNHDA and CDR2 as SQIVND. The time point label for this specimen denotes: baseline before oral tofacitinib. Lesional scalp punch biopsies and peripheral blood were obtained from alopecia areata patients. PBMCs were isolated by density centrifugation and stained for CD3, CD4 and CD8, after which CD4+ and CD8+ T cells were sorted on a FACSAria. A remark on this clone: No cognate antigen has been identified for it. One base away there is no much larger clone; base qualities are not given.

Sequencing used CD4+ T cells sorted from blood, obtained at week 0. The sequence joins TRBV19 to TRBJ1-6; TRBD1 agrees with 9 junctional bases. This TCR was sampled from a human donor with alopecia areata. The sequenced DNA: TGTGCCAGTAATTCGTTGGACAGGGGTTCACCCCTCCACTTT. It codes for CASNSLDRGSPLHF.